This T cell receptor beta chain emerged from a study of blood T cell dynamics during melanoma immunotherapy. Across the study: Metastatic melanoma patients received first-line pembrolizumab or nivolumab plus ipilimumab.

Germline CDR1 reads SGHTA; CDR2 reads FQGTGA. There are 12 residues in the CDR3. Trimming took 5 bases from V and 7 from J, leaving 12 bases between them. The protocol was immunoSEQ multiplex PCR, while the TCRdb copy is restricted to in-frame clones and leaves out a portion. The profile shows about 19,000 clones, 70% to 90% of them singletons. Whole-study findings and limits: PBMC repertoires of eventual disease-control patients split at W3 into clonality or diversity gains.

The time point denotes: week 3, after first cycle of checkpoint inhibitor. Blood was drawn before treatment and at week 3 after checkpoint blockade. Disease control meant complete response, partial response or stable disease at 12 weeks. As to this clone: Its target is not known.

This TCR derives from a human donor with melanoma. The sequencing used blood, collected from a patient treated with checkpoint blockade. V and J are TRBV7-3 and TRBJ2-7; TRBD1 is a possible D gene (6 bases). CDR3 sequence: CASSPGTREQYF. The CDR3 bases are TGTGCCAGCAGCCCAGGGACAAGGGAGCAGTACTTC.